The rows below give T cell receptor beta chains drawn from one sample of a study of shared clonotypes between healthy human individuals. Assay: immunoSEQ multiplex PCR; the TCRdb copy retains only in-frame clones and omits some. The sample includes 600,000 or so clones, 98% seen only once; the top ten take approximately 0.3%. The specimen sequenced was naive CD8+ T cells sorted from blood. These receptors were obtained from a man under 40 in good health. The CDR3 runs from the conserved cysteine through the conserved F or W. D genes are given only for firm matches. Size tells how often a clone was seen (once, few, many) or the class of an expanded clone, and some rows leave it out.

size	D	V	J	CDR3	DNA
NA	NA	TRBV29-1	TRBJ2-1	CSVESFNEQFF	TGCAGCGTTGAAAGTTTCAATGAGCAGTTCTTC
NA	NA	TRBV5-1	TRBJ2-1	CASSLRSGSSYNEQFF	TGCGCCAGCAGCTTGCGTAGCGGAAGCTCCTACAATGAGCAGTTCTTC
NA	NA	TRBV11-2	TRBJ2-5	CASTPPGGETQYF	TGTGCCAGCACCCCCCCTGGGGGAGAGACCCAGTACTTC
NA	TRBD2	TRBV7-2	TRBJ2-7	CASSPRLASYEQYF	TGTGCCAGCAGCCCCAGACTAGCATCCTACGAGCAGTACTTC
NA	NA	TRBV6-6	TRBJ1-5	CASRTGSIDQPQHF	TGTGCCAGCAGAACAGGGAGTATCGATCAGCCCCAGCATTTT
NA	TRBD1	TRBV7-9	TRBJ2-7	CASNSYRDSISYEQYF	TGTGCCAGCAACTCTTACCGGGACAGCATCTCCTACGAGCAGTACTTC
NA	NA	TRBV18	TRBJ1-2	CASSPPPRGEDYGYTF	TGTGCCAGCTCACCACCCCCCAGGGGCGAAGACTATGGCTACACCTTC
NA	TRBD1	TRBV29-1	TRBJ1-2	CSVEEGQENYGYTF	TGCAGCGTTGAAGAAGGACAGGAAAACTATGGCTACACCTTC
NA	TRBD2	TRBV14	TRBJ2-1	CASSQDRLAVPYNEQFF	TGTGCCAGCAGCCAAGATAGGCTAGCGGTACCCTACAATGAGCAGTTCTTC
NA	TRBD1	TRBV5-1	TRBJ2-3	CASSLSTGLDTQYF	TGCGCCAGCAGCCTCTCGACAGGGTTAGATACGCAGTATTTT
NA	TRBD2	TRBV7-2	TRBJ2-3	CASRGPSGNTDTQYF	TGTGCCAGCAGGGGCCCTAGCGGAAACACAGATACGCAGTATTTT
NA	NA	TRBV7-9	TRBJ2-7	CASSLALDEQYF	TGTGCCAGCAGCTTAGCGCTCGACGAGCAGTACTTC
NA	NA	TRBV28	TRBJ1-1	CASSLLGRTEAFF	TGTGCCAGCAGTTTATTGGGGCGGACTGAAGCTTTCTTT
once	NA	TRBV6-1	TRBJ1-5	CASSGLTGNQPQHF	TGTGCCAGCAGTGGACTCACAGGGAATCAGCCCCAGCATTTT
NA	NA	TRBV7-9	TRBJ2-2	CASSSRVVGELFF	TGTGCCAGCAGCTCCAGGGTGGTCGGGGAGCTGTTTTTT
once	NA	TRBV10-3	TRBJ1-2	CAISETSGGTYGYTF	TGTGCCATCAGTGAGACCTCAGGTGGGACTTATGGCTACACCTTC
NA	NA	TRBV9	TRBJ2-1	CASSAPLSDSYNEQFF	TGTGCCAGCAGCGCCCCCCTCTCAGACTCCTACAATGAGCAGTTCTTC
NA	NA	TRBV27	TRBJ1-5	CASSPMWGGQPQHF	TGTGCCAGCAGTCCCATGTGGGGGGGTCAGCCCCAGCATTTT
NA	TRBD1	TRBV5-1	TRBJ2-7	CASSPTGDEQYF	TGCGCCAGCAGCCCTACAGGGGACGAGCAGTACTTC
NA	NA	TRBV10-1	TRBJ1-1	CASSEGGTPFF	TGCGCCAGCAGTGAGGGCGGGACGCCTTTCTTT
NA	NA	TRBV15	TRBJ1-3	CATSRRGGSSGNTIYF	TGTGCCACCAGCAGAAGAGGAGGGTCCTCTGGAAACACCATATATTTT
once	TRBD2	TRBV4-1	TRBJ2-3	CASSSRLARTDTQYF	TGCGCCAGCAGCTCTAGACTAGCAAGGACAGATACGCAGTATTTT
once	NA	TRBV4-3	TRBJ2-3	CASSQDPPGDTQYF	TGCGCCAGCAGCCAAGATCCCCCCGGGGATACGCAGTATTTT
NA	NA	TRBV5-6	TRBJ2-2	CASSFKGGELFF	TGTGCCAGCAGCTTCAAGGGAGGGGAGCTGTTTTTT
NA	NA	TRBV27	TRBJ2-7	CASSLSRAYEQYF	TGTGCCAGCAGTTTAAGCAGGGCCTACGAGCAGTACTTC
NA	NA	TRBV7-8	TRBJ1-1	CASSLLERLEAFF	TGTGCCAGCAGCTTATTAGAACGGCTTGAAGCTTTCTTT
NA	TRBD2	TRBV27	TRBJ2-1	CASSLSGHSYNEQFF	TGTGCCAGCAGCCTTAGCGGGCACTCCTACAATGAGCAGTTCTTC